This T cell receptor (beta chain) was recorded in a study of blood T cell repertoires in COVID-19. The repertoire was sequenced with immunoSEQ multiplex PCR; TCRdb's copy has only in-frame clones and lacks some. The sample consists of 200,000 to 300,000 clones, roughly 86% of them appearing once. Trimming pared 3 bases from V and 2 bases from J, leaving 14 bases between. This CDR3 is built from 16 residues. From germline, CDR1 is MNHEY and CDR2 SMNVEV (reference sequence). The genes are TRBV27 and TRBJ2-1, with D possibly TRBD2 on 6 matching bases. What was sequenced was PBMCs or T cells enriched from blood (not recorded which). The TCR originated in a woman in her 40s with acute COVID-19. CDR3 DNA sequence: TGTGCCAGCAGTTTGGCTGGGGGGAAGGCCTACAATGAGCAGTTCTTC. This encodes CASSLAGGKAYNEQFF.